Described below is a single T cell receptor beta chain sequence and its context. Its specificity is not known. Each cDNA held unique molecular identifiers, and template switching gave it a universal primer site. TCRdb re-called the 5' RACE reads with MiXCR, one entry per CDR3 protein. Of 690,000 or so distinct CDR3 sequences detected, 8.6% appear once; the ten largest clones hold roughly 0.97%. The source of the sample is a study of identical twins. This CDR3 has 18 amino acids. Looked up from germline, CDR1 is DFQATT and CDR2 is SNEGSKA (reference sequence). V was shortened by 6 bases and J by 4 bases, with 28 bases between the two germline ends. Study-level findings and limits: Excess sharing between twins was weaker in beta out-of-frame sequences. The authors drew conclusions from cross-sectional statistical analysis rather than following the same donors.

The same specimen was also included in a second study, on yellow fever vaccine responses in identical twins.

The origin of this receptor is a young woman in good health. Sequenced sample: PBMCs. The rearrangement uses TRBV20-1 and TRBJ2-1, with D possibly TRBD2 on 5 matching bases. CDR3 region: CSAPSSRAANLKYNEQFF. The CDR3 DNA sequence: TGCAGTGCCCCCTCCTCGCGAGCGGCCAATTTAAAATACAATGAGCAGTTCTTC.